The 12 T cell receptor beta chains reported below all come from one sample, sequenced in a study of T cells in Graves' hyperthyroidism and ophthalmopathy. RNA transcripts served as the template for amplifying TCR beta CDR3 regions. An initial round of RT-PCR targeting the TCR CDR3 relied on the HTBI primer set. TCRdb recomputed calls from the multiplex PCR reads with MiXCR, one row per CDR3 protein. The sample has fewer than 300,000 distinct CDR3 sequences; roughly 15% are singletons. Sequencing was performed on blood. The receptors derive from a woman between 45 and 60 years old with Graves' hyperthyroidism that later progressed to Graves' ophthalmopathy.

This clonotype occurred many times. The chain has TRBV7-9 and TRBJ2-7; 8 nucleotides agree with TRBD1. CDR3 length: 15 residues. The V and J ends lost 4 bases and 5 bases, in that order; junction bases with no gene match: 10. CDR1 and CDR2 (germline): SEHNR, FQNEAQ (reference sequence). The CDR3 reads CASSSRGQGSHEQYF. CDR3 in DNA: TGTGCCAGCAGCTCCCGCGGACAGGGATCCCACGAGCAGTACTTC.

This clonotype was detected ten times or more. The V and J genes are TRBV28 and TRBJ2-7, with 9 bases that match TRBD2. Germline V gene data show CDR1 as MDHEN and CDR2 as SYDVKM. Trimming at V came to 4 bases and at J to 5 bases, leaving 9 bases not matched to a gene. The CDR3 runs to 15 residues. Here the CDR3 DNA reads TGTGCCAGCAGTTCGCTAGCGGGAAATTCTAACGAGCAGTACTTC. Its protein product is CASSSLAGNSNEQYF. Complete variable domain (other parts from reference TRBV28 and TRBJ2-7): DVKVTQSSRYLVKRTGEKVFLECVQDMDHENMFWYRQDPGLGLRLIYFSYDVKMKEKGDIPEGYSVSREKKERFSLILESASTNQTSMYLCASSSLAGNSNEQYFGPGTRLTVT.

Details on this clonotype: A clone one base away is much larger, so this may be a read error. The chain has TRBV6-1 and TRBJ1-1; TRBD1 matches 7 bases. The CDR3 consists of 15 residues. Germline V CDR1 and CDR2: MNHNS, SASEGT. As DNA, the CDR3 is TGTGCCAGCAGGCGCATGACAGGGCGAGGCACTGAAGCTCTCTTT. Encoded protein: CASRRMTGRGTEALF.

As concerns this clonotype: An end of the junction differs from the germline gene, which may be a read error. This rearrangement joins TRBV2 to TRBJ2-2; TRBD2 aligns across 13 bases. Germline V lookup: CDR1 SNHLY, CDR2 FYNNEI. The CDR3 extends over 16 amino acids. The CDR3 bases are TGTGCCAGCGGGTATCGGACTAGCGGGAGAACCGGGGAGCTGCTTTTT. Its protein is CASGYRTSGRTGELLF.

The sample holds a few counts of this clonotype. This chain uses TRBV7-3 with TRBJ1-3, with 9 positions matching TRBD1. The germline V gene encodes CDR1 SGHTA and CDR2 FQGTGA. The CDR3 sequence is 16 residues long. V lost 5 bases to trimming and J lost 1 base; unmatched junction nucleotides: 6. As DNA, the CDR3 is TGTGCCAGCAGCCCATCCGGGACAGGGTCTGGAAACACCATATATTTT. It specifies CASSPSGTGSGNTIYF.

This clonotype has a handful of counts. V and J are TRBV20-1 and TRBJ1-6, with D possibly TRBD1 on 6 matching bases. The CDR3 spans 15 residues. With 4 bases removed from V and 9 bases from J, the gap between germline ends came to 19 bases. CDR1 is DFQATT and CDR2 is SNEGSKA in the germline V gene (reference sequence). CDR3 loop: CSATKGGGLSSPLHF. The CDR3 DNA follows: TGCAGTGCTACAAAAGGGGGGGGGTTGAGTTCACCCCTCCACTTT.

There are many counts of this clonotype. J is TRBJ2-3 and V is TRBV30; 8 nucleotides agree with TRBD2. Trimming at V came to 4 bases and at J to 5 bases, leaving 5 bases not matched to a gene. CDR3 length equals 13 residues. Germline V CDR1 and CDR2: GTSNPN, SVGIG (reference sequence). This CDR3 reads CAWTGGPRDTQYF. The CDR3, as DNA: TGTGCCTGGACGGGAGGGCCCCGAGATACGCAGTATTTT.

This chain connects TRBV20-1 to TRBJ2-3, with 10 nucleotides matching TRBD1. With 1 base clipped from V and 0 bases from J, the junction kept 1 base outside the gene matches. The CDR3 has 15 amino acids. The V gene's germline CDR1 is DFQATT and CDR2 SNEGSKA (reference sequence). In DNA, the CDR3 is TGCAGTGCTAGAGGGACAGGGGGTAGCACAGATACGCAGTATTTT. It encodes CSARGTGGSTDTQYF.

This clonotype was seen more than once but under ten times. The gene calls are TRBV18 and TRBJ2-1, with 8 bases matching TRBD1. Germline CDR1 reads KGHSH; CDR2 reads LQKENI. The trim removed 4 bases at V and 10 bases at J, leaving 3 bases unmatched. The CDR3 spans 12 residues. The CDR3 loop is CASSQTGGEQFF. CDR3 sequence (DNA): TGTGCCAGCTCACAAACAGGGGGGGAGCAGTTCTTC.

There are many counts of this clonotype. The chain uses TRBV28 and TRBJ2-7, with 12 bases aligning to TRBD1. CDR1 is MDHEN and CDR2 is SYDVKM in the germline V gene. The CDR3 is 14 amino acids. Germline trimming cut 8 bases from V and 5 bases from J; bases unmatched to any gene: 7. CDR3 nucleotide sequence: TGTGCCAGCGCCCCCGGGACAGGGGGCGACGAGCAGTACTTC. This encodes CASAPGTGGDEQYF. Full variable domain (remainder filled in from reference TRBV28 and TRBJ2-7): DVKVTQSSRYLVKRTGEKVFLECVQDMDHENMFWYRQDPGLGLRLIYFSYDVKMKEKGDIPEGYSVSREKKERFSLILESASTNQTSMYLCASAPGTGGDEQYFGPGTRLTVT.

V usage is TRBV20-1 and J usage is TRBJ2-2; D possibly corresponds to TRBD1 (6 bases). Germline loops: CDR1 DFQATT, CDR2 SNEGSKA (reference sequence). V lost 5 bases to trimming and J lost 0 bases, with 7 bases between them. The CDR3 consists of 13 residues. The CDR3 nucleotides are TGCAGTGCTGGGGACACGAACACCGGGGAGCTGTTTTTT. As protein: CSAGDTNTGELFF.

This clonotype was found many times. The genes are TRBV20-1 and TRBJ2-7; TRBD2 matches 7 bases. With 1 base clipped from V and 0 bases from J, the junction kept 12 bases outside the gene matches. Germline CDR1 and CDR2: DFQATT and SNEGSKA (reference sequence). This CDR3 spans 17 amino acids. The CDR3 is CSARAASGTTYSYEQYF. The CDR3, as DNA: TGCAGTGCTAGAGCTGCCTCCGGGACTACCTACTCCTACGAGCAGTACTTC.